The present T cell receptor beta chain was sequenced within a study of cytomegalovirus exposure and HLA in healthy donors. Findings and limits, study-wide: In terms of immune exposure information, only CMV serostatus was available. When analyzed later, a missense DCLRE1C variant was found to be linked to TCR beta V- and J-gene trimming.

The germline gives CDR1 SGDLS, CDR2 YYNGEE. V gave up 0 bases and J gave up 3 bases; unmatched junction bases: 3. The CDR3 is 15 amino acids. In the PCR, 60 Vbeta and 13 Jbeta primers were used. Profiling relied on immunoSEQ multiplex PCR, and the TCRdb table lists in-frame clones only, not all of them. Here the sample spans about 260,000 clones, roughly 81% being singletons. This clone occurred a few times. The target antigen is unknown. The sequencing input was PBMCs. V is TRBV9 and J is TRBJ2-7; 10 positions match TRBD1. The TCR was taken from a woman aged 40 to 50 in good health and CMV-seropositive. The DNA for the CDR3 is TGTGCCAGCAGCGTAGAAGGGACAGGGGTCTACGAGCAGTACTTC. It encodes CASSVEGTGVYEQYF.